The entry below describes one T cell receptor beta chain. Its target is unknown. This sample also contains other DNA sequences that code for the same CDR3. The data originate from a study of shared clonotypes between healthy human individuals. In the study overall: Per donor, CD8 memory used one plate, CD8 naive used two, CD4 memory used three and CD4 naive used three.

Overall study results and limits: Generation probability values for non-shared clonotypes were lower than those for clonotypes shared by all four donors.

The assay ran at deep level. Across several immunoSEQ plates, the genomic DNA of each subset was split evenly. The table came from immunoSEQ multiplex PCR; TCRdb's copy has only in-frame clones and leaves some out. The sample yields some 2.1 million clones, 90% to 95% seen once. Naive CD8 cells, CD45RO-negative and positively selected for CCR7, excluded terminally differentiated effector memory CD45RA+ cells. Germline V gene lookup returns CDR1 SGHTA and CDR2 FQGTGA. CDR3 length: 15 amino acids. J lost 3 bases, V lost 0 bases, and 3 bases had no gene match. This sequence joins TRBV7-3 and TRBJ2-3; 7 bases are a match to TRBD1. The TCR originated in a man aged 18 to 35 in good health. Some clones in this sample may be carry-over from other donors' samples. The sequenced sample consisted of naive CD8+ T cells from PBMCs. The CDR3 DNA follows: TGTGCCAGCAGCTTAACAGGGGGCCGGACAGATACGCAGTATTTT. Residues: CASSLTGGRTDTQYF.